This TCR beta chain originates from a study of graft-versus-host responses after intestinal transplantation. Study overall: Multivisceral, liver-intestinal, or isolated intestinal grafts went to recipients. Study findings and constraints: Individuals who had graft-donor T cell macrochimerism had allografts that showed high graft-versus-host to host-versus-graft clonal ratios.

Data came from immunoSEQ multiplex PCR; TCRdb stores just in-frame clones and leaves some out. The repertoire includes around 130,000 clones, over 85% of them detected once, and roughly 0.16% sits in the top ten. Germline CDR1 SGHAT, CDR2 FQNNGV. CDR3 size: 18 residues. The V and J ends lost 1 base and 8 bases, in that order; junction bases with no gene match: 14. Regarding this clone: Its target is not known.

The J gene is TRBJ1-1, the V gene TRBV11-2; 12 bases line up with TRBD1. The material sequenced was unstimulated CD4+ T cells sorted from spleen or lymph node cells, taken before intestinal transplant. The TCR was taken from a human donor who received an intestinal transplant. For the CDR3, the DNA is TGTGCCAGCAGCTTAGGGGGGGGGACAGGGGGCCGAAAACCAGAAGCTTTCTTT. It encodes CASSLGGGTGGRKPEAFF.